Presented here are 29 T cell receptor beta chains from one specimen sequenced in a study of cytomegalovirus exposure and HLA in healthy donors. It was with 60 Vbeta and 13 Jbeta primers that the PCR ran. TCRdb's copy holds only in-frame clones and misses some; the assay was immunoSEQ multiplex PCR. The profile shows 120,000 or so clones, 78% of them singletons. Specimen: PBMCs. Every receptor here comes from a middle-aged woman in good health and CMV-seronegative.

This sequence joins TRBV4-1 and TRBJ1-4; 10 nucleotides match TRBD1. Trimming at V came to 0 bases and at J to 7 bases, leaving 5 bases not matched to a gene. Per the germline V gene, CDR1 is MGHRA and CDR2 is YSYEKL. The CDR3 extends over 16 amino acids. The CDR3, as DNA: TGCGCCAGCAGCCAAGACCGGACAGGGGGGGGTGAAAAACTGTTTTTT. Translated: CASSQDRTGGGEKLFF.

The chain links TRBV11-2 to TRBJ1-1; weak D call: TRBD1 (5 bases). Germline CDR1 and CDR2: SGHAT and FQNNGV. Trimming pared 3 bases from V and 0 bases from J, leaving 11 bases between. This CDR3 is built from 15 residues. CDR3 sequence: CASSLFGHMNTEAFF. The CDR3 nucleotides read TGTGCCAGCAGCTTGTTCGGACATATGAACACTGAAGCTTTCTTT.

CDR3 coding DNA: TGTGCCAGCAGCAAACCTCTGTTAAGGGACGGAAGGACTAGCGGGTCTGATGAGCAGTTCTTC. It yields the protein CASSKPLLRDGRTSGSDEQFF. The chain employs TRBV7-6 and TRBJ2-1, with 11 bases aligning to TRBD2. Germline CDR1 is SGHVS and CDR2 is FNYEAQ. The CDR3 is made up of 21 amino acids. V gave up 5 bases and J gave up 8 bases; unmatched junction bases: 26.

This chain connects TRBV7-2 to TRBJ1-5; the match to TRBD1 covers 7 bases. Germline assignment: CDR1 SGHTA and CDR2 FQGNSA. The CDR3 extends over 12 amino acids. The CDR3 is CASGQGNQPQHF. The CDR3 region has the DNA TGTGCGAGCGGACAGGGCAATCAGCCCCAGCATTTT. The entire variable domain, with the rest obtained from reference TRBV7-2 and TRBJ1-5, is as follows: GAGVSQSPSNKVTEKGKDVELRCDPISGHTALYWYRQSLGQGLEFLIYFQGNSAPDKSGLPSDRFSAERTGGSVSTLTIQRTQQEDSAVYLCASGQGNQPQHFGDGTRLSIL.

The DNA of the CDR3 is TGCAGCGTCGGACAGGCGAGCTCTGGGGCCAACGTCCTGACTTTC. Amino acid sequence: CSVGQASSGANVLTF. The chain uses TRBV29-1 and TRBJ2-6; 7 nucleotides align to TRBD1. J lost 0 bases, V lost 6 bases, and 5 bases had no gene match. In germline, CDR1 is SQVTM, CDR2 ANQGSEA. The length of the CDR3 is 15 residues.

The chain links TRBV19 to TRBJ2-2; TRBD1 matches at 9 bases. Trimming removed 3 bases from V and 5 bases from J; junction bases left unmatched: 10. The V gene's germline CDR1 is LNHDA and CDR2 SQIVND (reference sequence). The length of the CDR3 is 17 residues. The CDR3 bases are TGTGCCAGTAGTATTTTCGACGTGACAGGGGGGACCGGGGAGCTGTTTTTT. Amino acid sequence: CASSIFDVTGGTGELFF.

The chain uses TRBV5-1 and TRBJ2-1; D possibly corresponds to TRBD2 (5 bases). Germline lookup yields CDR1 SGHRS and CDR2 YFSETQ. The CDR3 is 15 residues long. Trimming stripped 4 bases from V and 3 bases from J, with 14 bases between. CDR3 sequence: CASSPPLGDYNEQFF. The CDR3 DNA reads TGCGCCAGCAGCCCTCCGTTGGGAGACTACAATGAGCAGTTCTTC.

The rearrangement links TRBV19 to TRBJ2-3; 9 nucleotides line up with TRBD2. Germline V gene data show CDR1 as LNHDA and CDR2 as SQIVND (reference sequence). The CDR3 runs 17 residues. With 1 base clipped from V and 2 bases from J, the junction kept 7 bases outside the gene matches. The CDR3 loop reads CASSIGPTSGDTDTQYF. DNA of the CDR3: TGTGCCAGTAGTATAGGCCCGACTAGCGGAGACACAGATACGCAGTATTTT.

CDR3 region: CASSVGGGEAETQYF. The CDR3 DNA reads TGTGCCAGCAGCGTAGGGGGTGGGGAGGCGGAGACCCAGTACTTC. V is TRBV9 and J is TRBJ2-5; a possible D gene is TRBD2 (6 bases). The CDR3 spans 15 residues. Trimming removed 0 bases from V and 5 bases from J, with 14 bases in between. Germline V CDR1 and CDR2: SGDLS, YYNGEE. The whole variable domain, filled in from reference TRBV9 and TRBJ2-5, reads DSGVTQTPKHLITATGQRVTLRCSPRSGDLSVYWYQQSLDQGLQFLIQYYNGEERAKGNILERFSAQQFPDLHSELNLSSLELGDSALYFCASSVGGGEAETQYFGPGTRLLVL.

The CDR3: CASRVRQGAPTNYGYTF. CDR3 bases: TGCGCCAGCAGGGTCCGACAGGGGGCTCCTACTAACTATGGCTACACCTTC. V usage is TRBV10-2 and J usage is TRBJ1-2, with TRBD1 matching over 10 bases. The CDR3 sequence is 17 residues long. Germline V lookup: CDR1 WSHSY, CDR2 SAAADI. V was pared by 6 bases and J by 0 bases, with 10 bases of the junction left unmatched.

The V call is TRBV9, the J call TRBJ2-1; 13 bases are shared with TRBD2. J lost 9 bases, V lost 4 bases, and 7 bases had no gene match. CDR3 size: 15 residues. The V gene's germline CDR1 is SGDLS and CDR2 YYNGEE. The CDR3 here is CASSYGTSGTAEQFF. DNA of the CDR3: TGTGCCAGCAGCTACGGGACTAGCGGGACTGCTGAGCAGTTCTTC.

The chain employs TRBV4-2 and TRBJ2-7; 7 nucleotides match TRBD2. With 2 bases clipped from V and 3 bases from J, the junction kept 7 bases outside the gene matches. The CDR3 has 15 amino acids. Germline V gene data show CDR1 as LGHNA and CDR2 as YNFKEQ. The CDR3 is CASSQNPGGSYEQYF. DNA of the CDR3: TGTGCCAGCAGCCAAAATCCGGGAGGTAGCTACGAGCAGTACTTC.

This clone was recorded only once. In nucleotides, the CDR3 is TGTGCCACCAGCAGAGAGCGGGGAGGCTACGAGCAGTACTTC. It codes for CATSRERGGYEQYF. The chain recombines TRBV15 with TRBJ2-7, with D perhaps TRBD2 (6 bases). Germline CDR1 LNHNV, CDR2 YYDKDF (reference sequence). Trimming removed 0 bases at V and 3 bases at J, with 9 bases between. The CDR3 runs 14 residues.

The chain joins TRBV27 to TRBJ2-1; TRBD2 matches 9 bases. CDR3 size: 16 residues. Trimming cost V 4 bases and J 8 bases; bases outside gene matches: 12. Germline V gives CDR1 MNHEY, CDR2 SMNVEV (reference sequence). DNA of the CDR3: TGTGCCAGCAGTTCACCCCGGCGGGAGGGAAGGGATGAGCAGTTCTTC. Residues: CASSSPRREGRDEQFF.

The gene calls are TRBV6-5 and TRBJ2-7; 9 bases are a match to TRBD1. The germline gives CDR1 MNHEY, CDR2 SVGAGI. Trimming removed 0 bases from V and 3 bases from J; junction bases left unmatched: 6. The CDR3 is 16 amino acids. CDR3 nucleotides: TGTGCCAGCAGTTACTCATTGGGGACAGGGTACTACGAGCAGTACTTC. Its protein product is CASSYSLGTGYYEQYF.

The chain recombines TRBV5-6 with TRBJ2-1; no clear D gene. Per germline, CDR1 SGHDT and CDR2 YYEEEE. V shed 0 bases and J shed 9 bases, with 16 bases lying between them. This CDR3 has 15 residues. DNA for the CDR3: TGTGCCAGCAGCTTGGGGAGCTCGAATCGTATTGAGCAGTTCTTC. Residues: CASSLGSSNRIEQFF.

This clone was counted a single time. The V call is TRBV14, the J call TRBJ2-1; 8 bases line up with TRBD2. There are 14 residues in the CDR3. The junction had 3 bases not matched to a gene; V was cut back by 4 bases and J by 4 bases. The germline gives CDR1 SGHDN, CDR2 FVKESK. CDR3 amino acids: CASSPASGYNEQFF. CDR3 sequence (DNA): TGTGCCAGCAGCCCGGCTAGCGGGTACAATGAGCAGTTCTTC. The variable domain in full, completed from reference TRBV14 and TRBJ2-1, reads EAGVTQFPSHSVIEKGQTVTLRCDPISGHDNLYWYRRVMGKEIKFLLHFVKESKQDESGMPNNRFLAERTGGTYSTLKVQPAELEDSGVYFCASSPASGYNEQFFGPGTRLTVL.

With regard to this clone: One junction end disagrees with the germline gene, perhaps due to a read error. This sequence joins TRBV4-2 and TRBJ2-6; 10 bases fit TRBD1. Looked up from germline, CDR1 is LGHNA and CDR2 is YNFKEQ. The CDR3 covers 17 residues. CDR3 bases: TGTGCCAGCAGCCGGACAGGGGGGTCCTCTGGGGCCAACGGCCTGACTTTC. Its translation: CASSRTGGSSGANGLTF.

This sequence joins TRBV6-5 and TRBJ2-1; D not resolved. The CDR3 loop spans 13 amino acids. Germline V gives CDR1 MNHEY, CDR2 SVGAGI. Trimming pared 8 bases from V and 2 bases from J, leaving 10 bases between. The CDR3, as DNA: TGTGCCAGCGGGCGTGACGCCTACAATGAGCAGTTCTTC. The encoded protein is CASGRDAYNEQFF.

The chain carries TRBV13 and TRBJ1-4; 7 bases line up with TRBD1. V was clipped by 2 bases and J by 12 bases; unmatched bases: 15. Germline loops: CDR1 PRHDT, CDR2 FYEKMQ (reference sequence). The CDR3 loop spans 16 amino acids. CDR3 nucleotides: TGTGCCAGCAGCTTAAGTGCCACCCTCCAGGGGGGAGAACTGTTTTTT. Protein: CASSLSATLQGGELFF.

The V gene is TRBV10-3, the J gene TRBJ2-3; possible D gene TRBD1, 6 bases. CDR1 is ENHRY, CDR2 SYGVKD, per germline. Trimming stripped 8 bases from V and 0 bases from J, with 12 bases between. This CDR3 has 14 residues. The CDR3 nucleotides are TGTGCCATCCAAGGACAGTCGAGCACAGATACGCAGTATTTT. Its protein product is CAIQGQSSTDTQYF.

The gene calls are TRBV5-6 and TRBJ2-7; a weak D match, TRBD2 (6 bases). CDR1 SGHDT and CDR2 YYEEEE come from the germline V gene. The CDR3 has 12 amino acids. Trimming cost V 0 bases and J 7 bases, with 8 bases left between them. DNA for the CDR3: TGTGCCAGCAGCTTGGCGGGGAGGGAGCAGTACTTC. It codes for CASSLAGREQYF.

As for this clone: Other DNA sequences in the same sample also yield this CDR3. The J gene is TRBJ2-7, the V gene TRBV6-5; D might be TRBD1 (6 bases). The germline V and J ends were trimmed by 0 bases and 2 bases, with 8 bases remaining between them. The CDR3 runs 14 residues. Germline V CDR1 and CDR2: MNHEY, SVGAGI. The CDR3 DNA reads TGTGCCAGCAGTTACTCGACAGGTACCTACGAGCAGTACTTC. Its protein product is CASSYSTGTYEQYF.

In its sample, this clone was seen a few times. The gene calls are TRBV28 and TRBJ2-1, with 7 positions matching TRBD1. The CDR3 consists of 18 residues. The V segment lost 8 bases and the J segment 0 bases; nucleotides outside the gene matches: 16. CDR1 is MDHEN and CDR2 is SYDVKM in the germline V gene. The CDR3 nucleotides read TGTGCCAGCGGCTACCCGGACAGGCCCCACCTCTCCTACAATGAGCAGTTCTTC. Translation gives CASGYPDRPHLSYNEQFF. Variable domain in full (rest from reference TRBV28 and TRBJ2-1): DVKVTQSSRYLVKRTGEKVFLECVQDMDHENMFWYRQDPGLGLRLIYFSYDVKMKEKGDIPEGYSVSREKKERFSLILESASTNQTSMYLCASGYPDRPHLSYNEQFFGPGTRLTVL.

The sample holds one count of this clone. CDR3 in amino acids: CASSLTGDTSYQETQYF. The CDR3 region has the DNA TGCGCCAGCAGCTTGACCGGGGACACCAGCTACCAAGAGACCCAGTACTTC. The genes are TRBV5-1 and TRBJ2-5, with TRBD1 as a possible D gene (6 bases). Trimming shortened V by 1 base and J by 0 bases, and 16 bases separated the two germline ends. Germline V lookup: CDR1 SGHRS, CDR2 YFSETQ. The CDR3 runs 17 residues.

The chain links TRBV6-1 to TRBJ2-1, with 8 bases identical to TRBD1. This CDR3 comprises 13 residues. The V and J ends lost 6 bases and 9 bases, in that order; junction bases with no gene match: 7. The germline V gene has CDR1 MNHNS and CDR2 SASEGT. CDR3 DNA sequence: TGTGCCAGCAGCCGACAGGGGAGAGGTGAGCAGTTCTTC. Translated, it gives CASSRQGRGEQFF.

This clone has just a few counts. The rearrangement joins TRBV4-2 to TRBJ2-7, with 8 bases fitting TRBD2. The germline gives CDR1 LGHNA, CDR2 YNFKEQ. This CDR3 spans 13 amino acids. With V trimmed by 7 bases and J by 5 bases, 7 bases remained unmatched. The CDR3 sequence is CASMSGSGHEQYF. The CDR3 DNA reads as TGTGCCAGCATGAGCGGGAGCGGTCACGAGCAGTACTTC.

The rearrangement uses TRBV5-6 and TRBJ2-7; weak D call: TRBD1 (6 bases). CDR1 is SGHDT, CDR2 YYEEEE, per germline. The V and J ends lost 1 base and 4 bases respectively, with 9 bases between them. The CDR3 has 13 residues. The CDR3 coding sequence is TGTGCCAGCAGCTTGCAGGACAGTTACGAGCAGTACTTC. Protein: CASSLQDSYEQYF.

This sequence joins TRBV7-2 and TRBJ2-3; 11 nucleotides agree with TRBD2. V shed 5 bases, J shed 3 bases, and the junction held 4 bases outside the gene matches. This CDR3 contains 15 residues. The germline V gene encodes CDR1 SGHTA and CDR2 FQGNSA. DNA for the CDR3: TGTGCCAGCAGCCGGGGACTAGCGGATACAGATACGCAGTATTTT. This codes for CASSRGLADTDTQYF.